Following are 4 T cell receptor beta chains from one sample sequenced in a study of blood T cells in healthy people across ages. Next came a second PCR, run for about 7 to 12 cycles, which used a sample-barcoded 5' primer along with a J-beta primer mix. TCRdb used MiXCR to reprocess the 5' RACE reads, holding one entry per CDR3 protein. Of 1.2 million to 1.5 million distinct CDR3 sequences listed, approximately 42% are singletons. Material for sequencing was blood. Every receptor here comes from a woman aged 18-29 years in good health.

This clonotype has only a few counts. V and J are TRBV20-1 and TRBJ1-1; D not resolved. Trimming cost V 3 bases and J 1 base, with 12 bases left between them. Germline lookup yields CDR1 DFQATT and CDR2 SNEGSKA (reference sequence). The CDR3 length is 14 residues. CDR3 residues: CSASSWEGNTEAFF. The CDR3 nucleotides are TGCAGTGCTAGTTCCTGGGAAGGGAACACTGAAGCTTTCTTT.

The chain combines TRBV27 with TRBJ2-5, with 7 bases identical to TRBD1. This CDR3 region has 16 residues. V trimming: 3 bases; J trimming: 0 bases; junction bases outside the gene matches: 7. Germline-derived CDR1 and CDR2 are MNHEY and SMNVEV (reference sequence). The CDR3 DNA follows: TGTGCCAGCAGTTTGATGACAGGGCAGTACCAAGAGACCCAGTACTTC. It specifies CASSLMTGQYQETQYF.

This chain links TRBV4-1 with TRBJ1-2; tentatively, D is TRBD1 (5 bases). Germline CDR1 is MGHRA and CDR2 is YSYEKL. The CDR3 covers 16 residues. The V end was cut by 1 base, the J end by 8 bases, with 20 bases between. CDR3 sequence: CASSQAGEGLVKGYTF. For the CDR3, the DNA is TGCGCCAGCAGCCAAGCGGGGGAGGGGCTAGTGAAAGGCTACACCTTC.

The V call is TRBV3-1, the J call TRBJ2-2; 8 bases align to TRBD1. In germline, CDR1 is LGHDT, CDR2 YNNKEL (reference sequence). This CDR3 is 15 amino acids long. Trimming cost V 8 bases and J 2 bases; bases outside gene matches: 7. The CDR3: CASGRQGTNTGELFF. The CDR3 nucleotides read TGTGCCAGCGGCCGACAGGGGACCAACACCGGGGAGCTGTTTTTT.